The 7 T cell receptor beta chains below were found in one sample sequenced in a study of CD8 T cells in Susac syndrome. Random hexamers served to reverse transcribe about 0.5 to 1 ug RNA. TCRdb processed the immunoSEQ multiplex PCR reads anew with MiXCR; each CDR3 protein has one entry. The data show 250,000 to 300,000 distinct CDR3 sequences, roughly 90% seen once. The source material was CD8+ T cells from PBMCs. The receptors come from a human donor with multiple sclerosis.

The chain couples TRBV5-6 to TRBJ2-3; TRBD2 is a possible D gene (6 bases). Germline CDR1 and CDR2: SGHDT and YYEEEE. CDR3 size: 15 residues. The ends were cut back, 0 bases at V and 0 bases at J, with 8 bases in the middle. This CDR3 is CASSLDGTSTDTQYF. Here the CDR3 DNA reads TGTGCCAGCAGCTTGGACGGGACTAGCACAGATACGCAGTATTTT.

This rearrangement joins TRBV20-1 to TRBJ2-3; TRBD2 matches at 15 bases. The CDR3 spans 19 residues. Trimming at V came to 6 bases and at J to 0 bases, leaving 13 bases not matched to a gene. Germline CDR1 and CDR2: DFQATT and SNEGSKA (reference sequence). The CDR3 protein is CSAHGTSGGSGSSTDTQYF. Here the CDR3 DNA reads TGCAGTGCCCACGGGACTAGCGGGGGGTCAGGATCTAGCACAGATACGCAGTATTTT.

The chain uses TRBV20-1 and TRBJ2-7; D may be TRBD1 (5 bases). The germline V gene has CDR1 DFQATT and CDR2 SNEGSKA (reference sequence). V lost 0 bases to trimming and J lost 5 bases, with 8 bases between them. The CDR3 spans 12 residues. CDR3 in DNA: TGCAGTGCTAGAGATCAGGGCCACGAGCAGTACTTC. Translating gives CSARDQGHEQYF.

The CDR3 loop is CASSPLAGPNTGELFF. The CDR3 DNA reads as TGCGCCAGCAGCCCGTTAGCAGGACCGAACACCGGGGAGCTGTTTTTT. The V call is TRBV4-3, the J call TRBJ2-2; no firm D call. Germline-derived CDR1 and CDR2 are LGHNA and YSLEER. The CDR3 covers 16 residues. V shed 4 bases and J shed 0 bases, with 12 bases lying between them.

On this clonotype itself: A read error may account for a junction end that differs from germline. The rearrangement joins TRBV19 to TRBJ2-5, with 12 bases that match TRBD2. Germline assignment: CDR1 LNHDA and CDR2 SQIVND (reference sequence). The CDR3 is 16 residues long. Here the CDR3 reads CASSPMGLAGQQTQYF. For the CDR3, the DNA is TGTGCCAGTAGTCCGATGGGACTAGCGGGCCAACAGACCCAGTACTTC.

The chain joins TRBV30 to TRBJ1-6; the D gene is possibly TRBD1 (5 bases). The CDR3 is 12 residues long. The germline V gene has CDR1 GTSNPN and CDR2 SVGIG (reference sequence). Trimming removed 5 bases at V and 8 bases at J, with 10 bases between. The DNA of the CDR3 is TGTGCCTGGGACGCGGGGGATTCACCCCTCCACTTT. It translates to CAWDAGDSPLHF.

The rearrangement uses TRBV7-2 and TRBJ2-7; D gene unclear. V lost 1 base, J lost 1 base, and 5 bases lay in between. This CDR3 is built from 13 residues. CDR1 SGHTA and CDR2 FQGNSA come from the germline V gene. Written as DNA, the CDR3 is TGTGCCAGCAGCTTAGACGAATCCTACGAGCAGTACTTC. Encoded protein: CASSLDESYEQYF. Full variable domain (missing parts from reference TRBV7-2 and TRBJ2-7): GAGVSQSPSNKVTEKGKDVELRCDPISGHTALYWYRQSLGQGLEFLIYFQGNSAPDKSGLPSDRFSAERTGGSVSTLTIQRTQQEDSAVYLCASSLDESYEQYFGPGTRLTVT.